These 21 T cell receptor beta chains were all obtained from the same sample, sequenced in a study of CD8+ T cells in alopecia areata. Reverse transcription of extracted RNA yielded cDNA, which provided the sequencing template. The repertoire was sequenced with immunoSEQ multiplex PCR; TCRdb's copy has only in-frame clones and lacks some. Of about 180,000 clones listed, about 55% are singletons. The treatment was: oral pan-JAK inhibitor, 5-10 mg twice daily. The sample here was CD8+ T cells sorted from blood, taken at week 24, from a patient treated with tofacitinib. These receptors were obtained from a human donor with alopecia areata.

The chain carries TRBV7-9 and TRBJ1-2; D is unclear. CDR1 is SEHNR and CDR2 is FQNEAQ in the germline V gene (reference sequence). V was clipped by 3 bases and J by 6 bases, with 11 bases between them. The CDR3 runs 13 residues. The DNA of the CDR3 is TGTGCCAGCAGCTTCGGATGGGGTGATGGCTACACCTTC. It yields the protein CASSFGWGDGYTF.

This clone was detected only a few times. This chain joins TRBV23-1 and TRBJ2-7, with D perhaps TRBD2 (5 bases). TRBV23-1 is an ORF; its function is uncertain. Trimming cost V 7 bases and J 3 bases, with 7 bases left between them. This CDR3 is 11 amino acids long. The CDR3 nucleotides read TGCGCCAGCATAGGGAGCTACGAGCAGTACTTC. Protein sequence: CASIGSYEQYF.

The chain is built from TRBV27 and TRBJ1-1, with D possibly being TRBD1 (5 bases). V was cut by 5 bases and J by 12 bases, with 22 bases left in between. The CDR3 sequence is 14 residues long. The germline V gene has CDR1 MNHEY and CDR2 SMNVEV (reference sequence). This CDR3 is CASSASSGRWDTFF. Here the CDR3 DNA reads TGTGCCAGCAGTGCCTCTTCGGGACGGTGGGATACTTTCTTT.

This chain connects TRBV16 to TRBJ1-5; D possibly corresponds to TRBD1 (5 bases). Germline lookup yields CDR1 KGHSY and CDR2 FQNENV. V shed 2 bases and J shed 5 bases, with 13 bases lying between them. The CDR3 is 15 residues long. The CDR3 spells CASSQVYGGDQPQHF. CDR3 nucleotides: TGTGCCAGCAGCCAAGTTTACGGGGGTGATCAGCCCCAGCATTTT.

The chain is built from TRBV11-2 and TRBJ2-7, with TRBD2 as a possible D gene (6 bases). The CDR3 length is 13 residues. The germline V and J ends were trimmed by 5 bases and 7 bases, with 15 bases remaining between them. Germline assignment: CDR1 SGHAT and CDR2 FQNNGV. The CDR3 spells CASSQGVRDEQYF. The CDR3 DNA reads as TGTGCCAGCAGCCAAGGGGTGCGGGATGAGCAGTACTTC.

The rearrangement uses TRBV5-1 and TRBJ2-7; 7 nucleotides align to TRBD1. The assigned J gene may be wrong: the sequence end matches TRBJ2-5 better. CDR1 SGHRS and CDR2 YFSETQ come from the germline V gene. CDR3 size: 15 residues. Here the CDR3 DNA reads TGCGCCAGCAGCGCCGGATACAGGGGCCGAGAGACCCAGTACTTC. It is translated as CASSAGYRGRETQYF.

V and J are TRBV29-1 and TRBJ2-2; 7 positions agree with TRBD1. This CDR3 contains 15 residues. V lost 5 bases to trimming and J lost 0 bases; unmatched junction nucleotides: 6. Per germline, CDR1 SQVTM and CDR2 ANQGSEA. CDR3 nucleotides: TGCAGCGTTACCGGGACAGACGCGAACACCGGGGAGCTGTTTTTT. Residues: CSVTGTDANTGELFF.

This clone was seen a single time. V usage is TRBV4-3 and J usage is TRBJ1-1; D possibly corresponds to TRBD1 (6 bases). CDR3 size: 13 residues. V was trimmed by 4 bases and J by 4 bases, leaving 10 bases between them. Germline loops: CDR1 LGHNA, CDR2 YSLEER. CDR3 sequence: CASSPTGSTEAFF. CDR3 DNA sequence: TGCGCCAGCAGCCCTACAGGGTCCACTGAAGCTTTCTTT.

Worth noting for this clone: A far larger clone is a single base away, which makes a read error likely. The J gene is TRBJ1-5, the V gene TRBV10-3; TRBD1 aligns across 7 bases. Germline CDR1 and CDR2: ENHRY and SYGVKD. The CDR3 runs to 13 residues. Germline trimming cut 10 bases from V and 6 bases from J; bases unmatched to any gene: 9. The CDR3 loop is CASSIDRAQPQHF. For the CDR3, the DNA is TGTGCCAGCAGCATCGACAGGGCTCAGCCCCAGCATTTT.

CDR3 in DNA: TGTGCCAGCAGCGAACCGGGACGGAACACCGGGGAGCTGTTTTTT. Encoded protein: CASSEPGRNTGELFF. This chain links TRBV9 with TRBJ2-2; D is perhaps TRBD1 or TRBD2 (5 bases each). CDR3 length equals 15 residues. Trimming removed 3 bases at V and 1 base at J, with 10 bases between. The germline V gene has CDR1 SGDLS and CDR2 YYNGEE.

This sequence joins TRBV4-3 and TRBJ1-1; TRBD1 matches 9 bases. The CDR3 is 12 amino acids. Looked up from germline, CDR1 is LGHNA and CDR2 is YSLEER. V lost 11 bases, J lost 11 bases, and 12 bases stayed unmatched. CDR3 sequence reads: CAAGDRAGEAFF. DNA for the CDR3: TGCGCCGCTGGGGACAGGGCGGGGGAGGCTTTCTTT.

This clone has only a few counts. The chain joins TRBV6-6 to TRBJ2-3; D ambiguous. The V and J ends lost 6 bases and 2 bases respectively, with 9 bases between them. This CDR3 has 13 amino acids. CDR1 and CDR2 from the germline V gene are MNHNY and SVGAGI (reference sequence). The CDR3: CASRPYITDTQYF. The CDR3 nucleotides read TGTGCCAGCAGGCCCTACATCACAGATACGCAGTATTTT.

The V call is TRBV19, the J call TRBJ2-7; 9 nucleotides match TRBD1. This CDR3 contains 13 residues. Germline CDR1 is LNHDA and CDR2 is SQIVND (reference sequence). The V gene end was trimmed by 9 bases and the J gene end by 7 bases; junction bases not matched to a gene: 10. CDR3 sequence (DNA): TGTGCCAGCAGGGACAGGGATAGCTGGGAGCAGTACTTC. Translating it yields CASRDRDSWEQYF.

The chain is built from TRBV21-1 and TRBJ1-6. TRBV21-1 is a recognized pseudogene. The length of the CDR3 is 11 residues. CDR3 bases: TGTGCCAGCATTGGGGATTCACCCCTCCACTTT. Its protein product is CASIGDSPLHF.

This chain connects TRBV5-1 to TRBJ2-7; 10 positions agree with TRBD1. The V and J ends lost 5 bases and 3 bases, in that order; junction bases with no gene match: 11. This CDR3 comprises 16 residues. In germline, CDR1 is SGHRS, CDR2 YFSETQ. The CDR3 DNA reads as TGCGCCAGCAGTCTTGGAAGGGACAGGGGTTTCTACGAGCAGTACTTC. Translated: CASSLGRDRGFYEQYF.

CDR3 residues: CASSKSGTEAFF. CDR3 coding DNA: TGTGCCAGCAGTAAGTCGGGCACTGAAGCTTTCTTT. The chain links TRBV9 to TRBJ1-1; no clear D. Germline V gene sequence: CDR1 SGDLS, CDR2 YYNGEE. Trimming took 5 bases from V and 4 from J, leaving 9 bases between them. The CDR3 totals 12 residues.

Turning to this clone: This sample also contains other DNA sequences that code for the same CDR3. V gene TRBV9 combines with J gene TRBJ2-3, with 8 bases that match TRBD2. Trimming removed 0 bases from V and 4 bases from J; junction bases left unmatched: 1. Germline CDR1 reads SGDLS; CDR2 reads YYNGEE. The CDR3 has 14 residues. This CDR3 is CASSVAGGADTQYF. Here the CDR3 DNA reads TGTGCCAGCAGCGTAGCGGGGGGGGCAGATACGCAGTATTTT.

This clone was detected a few times. The chain carries TRBV30 and TRBJ2-2; D ambiguous. V lost 4 bases and J 5 bases, leaving 8 bases between the germline ends. The CDR3 extends over 12 amino acids. CDR1 GTSNPN and CDR2 SVGIG come from the germline V gene (reference sequence). In DNA, the CDR3 is TGTGCCTGGACCCTGGGTACCGGGGAGCTGTTTTTT. Translating gives CAWTLGTGELFF.

The V and J genes are TRBV4-1 and TRBJ1-2, with a possible D match to TRBD1 (6 bases). Germline V gene lookup returns CDR1 MGHRA and CDR2 YSYEKL. V gave up 5 bases and J gave up 2 bases, with 9 bases separating them. The CDR3 length is 13 residues. In DNA form, the CDR3 reads TGCGCCAGCAGCTCCGGACAGAACTATGGCTACACCTTC. It is translated as CASSSGQNYGYTF.

This clone has just a few counts. V usage is TRBV7-2 and J usage is TRBJ2-7, with TRBD2 as a possible D gene (6 bases). The CDR3 totals 17 residues. In germline, CDR1 is SGHTA, CDR2 FQGNSA. Trimming removed 1 base at V and 0 bases at J, with 16 bases between. In DNA form, the CDR3 reads TGTGCCAGCAGCTTAGTTGGGGGGACGACAATCTCCTACGAGCAGTACTTC. It translates to CASSLVGGTTISYEQYF. The entire variable domain, with the rest obtained from reference TRBV7-2 and TRBJ2-7, is as follows: GAGVSQSPSNKVTEKGKDVELRCDPISGHTALYWYRQSLGQGLEFLIYFQGNSAPDKSGLPSDRFSAERTGGSVSTLTIQRTQQEDSAVYLCASSLVGGTTISYEQYFGPGTRLTVT.

This clone was detected only a few times. The V call is TRBV4-3, the J call TRBJ1-6; the D is unclear. Germline loops: CDR1 LGHNA, CDR2 YSLEER. CDR3 length: 13 amino acids. Trimming took 5 bases from V and 10 from J, leaving 12 bases between them. The CDR3 sequence: CASSLGNGSPLHF. Written as DNA, the CDR3 is TGCGCCAGCAGCTTGGGGAATGGGTCACCCCTCCACTTT.